The clone carrying this T cell receptor beta chain turned up a few times. The record originates from a study of beta chain features in type 1 diabetes. cDNA synthesis used the whole RNA isolate, giving expressed TCRB sequences. Clones were read by immunoSEQ multiplex PCR, and TCRdb kept only the in-frame ones, dropping some. The table shows 300,000 to 350,000 clones, with around 8% occurring only once. V lost 4 bases and J 8 bases, leaving 16 bases between the germline ends. In germline, CDR1 is SGHTA, CDR2 FQGTGA. This CDR3 is built from 14 residues. Sequencing was carried out using central memory CD4+ T cells from blood. The clonotype originates from a woman aged 18-30 years in good health. The chain employs TRBV7-3 and TRBJ2-3; D may be TRBD1 or TRBD2 (5 bases each). The CDR3 region is CASSSTGGQGTQYF. Here the CDR3 DNA reads TGTGCCAGCAGCTCCACTGGAGGCCAGGGTACGCAGTATTTT.